The clone carrying this TCR beta chain came up once. Its antigen remains unidentified. This record belongs to a study of blood T cells in healthy people across ages. V was pared by 0 bases and J by 2 bases, with 17 bases between. The CDR3 spans 18 residues. Germline CDR1 SGHRS, CDR2 YFSETQ. Every donor provided roughly 10 milliliters of peripheral blood. At least 6.5 million PBMCs were isolated per sample. Regarding the study as a whole: TCR beta diversity per million T cells fell roughly linearly with age.

Using a J-beta primer mix together with a sample-barcoded 5' primer, a second PCR was run for 7 to 11 cycles. TCRdb re-called the 5' RACE reads through MiXCR, storing one row per CDR3 protein. This sample has 1,300,000 or so distinct CDR3 sequences, with 59% found just once. Sequencing was done on a sample of blood. This receptor was obtained from a man between 18 and 29 years old in good health. The chain has TRBV5-1 and TRBJ1-4; perhaps TRBD1 as D (5 bases). The CDR3 DNA follows: TGCGCCAGCAGCTTGGGCCGGGCCGGGGGGACGACTAATGAAAAACTGTTTTTT. This gives the protein CASSLGRAGGTTNEKLFF. The full variable domain, with the rest looked up from reference TRBV5-1 and TRBJ1-4, is KAGVTQTPRYLIKTRGQQVTLSCSPISGHRSVSWYQQTPGQGLQFLFEYFSETQRNKGNFPGRFSGRQFSNSRSEMNVSTLELGDSALYLCASSLGRAGGTTNEKLFFGSGTQLSVL.